Listed here are 13 T cell receptor beta chains from one sample, sequenced in a study of patients and donors after allogeneic stem cell transplantation. From the RT-PCR reads, TCRdb called clonotypes with MiXCR, one entry per CDR3 protein. The sample yields about 960,000 distinct CDR3 sequences, 15% to 20% seen once. Sequencing was performed on blood, either unsorted or a sorted T cell fraction (not recorded which). Receptors were obtained from a human donor who was either an allogeneic HSCT recipient or a stem cell or donor lymphocyte infusion donor (not recorded which). It is not recorded whose cells these are; they may come from a transplant donor.

A note on this clonotype: One junction end does not reproduce the germline sequence, and a read error may be involved. The V call is TRBV30, the J call TRBJ1-1; 7 bases agree with TRBD1. Per the germline V gene, CDR1 is GTSNPN and CDR2 is SVGIG (reference sequence). The CDR3 is 12 amino acids. Written as DNA, the CDR3 is TGTGCCTGGAGCTCACCTACAGGGGCCGGGCCCTTT. Protein product: CAWSSPTGAGPF.

This chain joins TRBV5-6 and TRBJ2-2; perhaps TRBD2 as D (5 bases). The CDR3 extends over 19 amino acids. V was shortened by 0 bases and J by 1 base, with 19 bases between the two germline ends. Germline V gives CDR1 SGHDT, CDR2 YYEEEE. CDR3: CASSLGVGRGYLNTGELFF. The CDR3 DNA reads TGTGCCAGCAGCTTGGGCGTGGGTCGGGGATACTTGAACACCGGGGAGCTGTTTTTT.

This clonotype was seen a few times. The chain uses TRBV12-3 or TRBV12-4 and TRBJ2-7, with 10 bases aligning to TRBD2. V gave up 5 bases and J gave up 5 bases; unmatched junction bases: 6. This CDR3 spans 14 amino acids. The CDR3 bases are TGTGCCAGCAGTCGCTGGACTAGCGGCCACGAGCAGTACTTC. As protein: CASSRWTSGHEQYF.

The J gene is TRBJ2-7, the V gene TRBV6-5, with TRBD2 as a possible D gene (5 bases). Between the trimmed V and J ends, which lost 1 base and 5 bases, there was a span of 9 bases. The CDR3 is made up of 13 amino acids. Germline V lookup: CDR1 MNHEY, CDR2 SVGAGI. The CDR3 here is CASSYLARDEQYF. CDR3 bases: TGTGCCAGCAGTTACTTGGCGAGGGACGAGCAGTACTTC.

The chain combines TRBV7-8 with TRBJ1-5, with 12 bases lining up with TRBD1. V lost 5 bases, J lost 2 bases, and 10 bases stayed unmatched. Germline V gene lookup returns CDR1 SGHVS and CDR2 FQNEAQ. The CDR3 contains 18 residues. The CDR3 reads CASSVRDRGLGGNQPQHF. CDR3 coding DNA: TGTGCCAGCAGCGTCCGGGACAGGGGGCTCGGCGGCAATCAGCCCCAGCATTTT.

This clonotype was observed a single time. V is TRBV7-9 and J is TRBJ1-1; 7 positions match TRBD1. CDR3 length: 16 amino acids. Germline CDR1 and CDR2: SEHNR and FQNEAQ (reference sequence). V trimming: 5 bases; J trimming: 2 bases; junction bases outside the gene matches: 11. CDR3 coding DNA: TGTGCCAGCAGCCCTATGGGACAGAGACCTAACACTGAAGCTTTCTTT. As protein: CASSPMGQRPNTEAFF.

The chain links TRBV4-2 to TRBJ1-1; 9 nucleotides line up with TRBD1. Germline V gene data show CDR1 as LGHNA and CDR2 as YNFKEQ. CDR3 length equals 14 residues. After removal of 6 bases from V and 4 bases from J, the junction contained 6 bases not matched to a gene. This CDR3 is CASRRQTGGTEAFF. CDR3 nucleotides: TGTGCCAGCAGACGACAGACAGGGGGCACTGAAGCTTTCTTT.

This clonotype has just a few counts. This rearrangement joins TRBV12-3 or TRBV12-4 to TRBJ2-1; 13 bases fit TRBD2. The J segment lost 9 bases and the V segment lost 5 bases, leaving 7 bases of the junction unmatched. The CDR3 covers 15 residues. CDR3 sequence (DNA): TGTGCCAGCAGTGAACCGGGACTAGCGGGACTTGAGCAGTTCTTC. Translating it yields CASSEPGLAGLEQFF.

The chain joins TRBV20-1 to TRBJ1-6; no firm D call. Germline CDR1 reads DFQATT; CDR2 reads SNEGSKA (reference sequence). CDR3 length: 16 residues. Trimming cost V 6 bases and J 6 bases, with 21 bases left between them. CDR3 amino acids: CSALRPGLGFNSPLHF. CDR3 nucleotide sequence: TGCAGTGCACTTAGACCGGGCCTGGGATTTAATTCACCCCTCCACTTT.

V is TRBV20-1 and J is TRBJ2-1; D assignment may be TRBD1 or TRBD2 (5 bases each). CDR1 is DFQATT and CDR2 is SNEGSKA in the germline V gene (reference sequence). The CDR3 has 13 residues. Trimming removed 1 base at V and 7 bases at J, with 11 bases between. The chain's CDR3 is CSARGGLGNEQFF. The CDR3 coding sequence is TGCAGTGCTAGAGGGGGGTTGGGAAATGAGCAGTTCTTC.

The chain uses TRBV7-2 and TRBJ1-2, with a possible D match to TRBD1 (5 bases). Germline lookup yields CDR1 SGHTA and CDR2 FQGNSA. The CDR3 consists of 16 residues. V was clipped by 1 base and J by 6 bases, with 18 bases between them. The chain's CDR3 is CASSLVGTGPWNGYTF. The CDR3 region has the DNA TGTGCCAGCAGCTTAGTTGGAACGGGGCCCTGGAATGGCTACACCTTC.

The V and J genes are TRBV24-1 and TRBJ1-5, with D uncertain. The V and J ends lost 2 bases and 3 bases respectively, with 13 bases between them. This CDR3 contains 16 residues. The germline V gene has CDR1 KGHDR and CDR2 SFDVKD. The CDR3 DNA follows: TGTGCCACCAGTGATTCCTCCTCCAGTAACAATCAGCCCCAGCATTTT. This gives the protein CATSDSSSSNNQPQHF.

This chain uses TRBV4-1 with TRBJ1-1, with a tentative D call TRBD1 (5 bases). CDR1 MGHRA and CDR2 YSYEKL come from the germline V gene. With 3 bases removed from V and 1 base from J, the gap between germline ends came to 9 bases. The CDR3 is 14 residues long. CDR3: CASSHDSQNTEAFF. The DNA for the CDR3 is TGCGCCAGCAGCCATGACAGCCAGAACACTGAAGCTTTCTTT.